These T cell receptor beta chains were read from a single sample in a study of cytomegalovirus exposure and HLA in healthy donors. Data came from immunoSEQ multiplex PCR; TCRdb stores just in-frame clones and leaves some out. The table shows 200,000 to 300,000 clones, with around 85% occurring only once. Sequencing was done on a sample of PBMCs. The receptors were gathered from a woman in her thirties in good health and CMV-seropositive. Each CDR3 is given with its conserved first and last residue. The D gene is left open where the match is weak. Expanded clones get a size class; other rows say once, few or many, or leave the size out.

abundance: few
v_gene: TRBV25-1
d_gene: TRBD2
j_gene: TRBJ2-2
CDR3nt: TGTGCCAGCAGTGAACTCGGGGAGGGCCAATCCGGGGAGCTGTTTTTT
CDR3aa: CASSELGEGQSGELFF

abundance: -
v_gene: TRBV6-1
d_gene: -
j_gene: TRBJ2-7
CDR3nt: TGTGCCAGCATGAATGGGCAGAGTACCTACGAGCAGTACTTC
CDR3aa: CASMNGQSTYEQYF

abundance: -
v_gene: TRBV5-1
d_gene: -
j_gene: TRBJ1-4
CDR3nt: TGCGCCAGCAGCTCCGCGGGGAGGGGCGCGAATGAAAAACTGTTTTTT
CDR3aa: CASSSAGRGANEKLFF

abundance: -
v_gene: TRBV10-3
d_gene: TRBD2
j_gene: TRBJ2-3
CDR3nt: TGTGCCACAAAGGCTGTCACCCGGGAGGTTGGGAGAGATACGCAGTATTTT
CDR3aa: CATKAVTREVGRDTQYF

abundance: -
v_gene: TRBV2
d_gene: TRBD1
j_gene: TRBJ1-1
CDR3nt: TGTGCCAGCAGCGAGGACAGGGGCACTGAAGCTTTCTTT
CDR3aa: CASSEDRGTEAFF

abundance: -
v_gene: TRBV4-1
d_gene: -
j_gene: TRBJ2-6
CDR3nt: TGCGCCAGCAGCCTGGGGCCGTTAGGGGCCAACGTCCTGACTTTC
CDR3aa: CASSLGPLGANVLTF

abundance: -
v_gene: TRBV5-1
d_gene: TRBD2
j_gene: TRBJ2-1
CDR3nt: TGCGCCAGCAGCTTTTGGAAGCTAGCGGGAGGTGCAAATGAGCAGTTCTTC
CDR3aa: CASSFWKLAGGANEQFF

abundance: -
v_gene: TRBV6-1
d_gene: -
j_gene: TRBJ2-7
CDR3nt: TGTGCCAGCAGTAGAGATGCCGGGCAGTACTTC
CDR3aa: CASSRDAGQYF

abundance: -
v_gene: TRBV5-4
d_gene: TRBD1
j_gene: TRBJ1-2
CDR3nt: TGTGCCAGCAGCTCGGGACAGCTAGTTGGCTACACCTTC
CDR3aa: CASSSGQLVGYTF

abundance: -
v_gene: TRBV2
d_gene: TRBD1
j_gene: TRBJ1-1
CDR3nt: TGTGCCAGCAGTGGTCAGGGGGGGAACACTGAAGCTTTCTTT
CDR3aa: CASSGQGGNTEAFF

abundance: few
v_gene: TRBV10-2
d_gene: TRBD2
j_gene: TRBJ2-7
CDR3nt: TGCGCCAGCATAGGTACTAGCGCCTCCTACGAGCAGTACTTC
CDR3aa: CASIGTSASYEQYF

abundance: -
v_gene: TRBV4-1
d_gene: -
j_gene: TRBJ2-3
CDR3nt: TGCGCCACCGCACAAAATAGTGGAGCTAGCGCTTACACAGATACGCAGTATTTT
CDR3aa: CATAQNSGASAYTDTQYF

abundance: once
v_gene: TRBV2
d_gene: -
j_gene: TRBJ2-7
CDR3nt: TGTGCCAGCACCGCTGGACTACAGGCCCCCTTC
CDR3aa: CASTAGLQAPF

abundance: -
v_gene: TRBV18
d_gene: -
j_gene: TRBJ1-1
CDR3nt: TGTGCCAGCTCAGTTTCACAGGCTAACACTGAAGCTTTCTTT
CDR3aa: CASSVSQANTEAFF

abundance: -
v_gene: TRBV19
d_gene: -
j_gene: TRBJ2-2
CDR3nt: TGTGCCAGTAGTATACGAGGCCTTGACGGGGAGCTGTTTTTT
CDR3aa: CASSIRGLDGELFF

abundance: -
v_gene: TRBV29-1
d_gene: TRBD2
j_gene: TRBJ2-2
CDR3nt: TGCAGCGTTGACGGGACTAGCGGGAGAGGAGGTATCGGGGAGCTGTTTTTT
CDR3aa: CSVDGTSGRGGIGELFF

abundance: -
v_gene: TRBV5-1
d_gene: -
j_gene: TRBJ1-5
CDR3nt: TGCGCCAGCAGCGCGGCGGGGCTGGGACAGCCCCAGCATTTT
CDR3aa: CASSAAGLGQPQHF

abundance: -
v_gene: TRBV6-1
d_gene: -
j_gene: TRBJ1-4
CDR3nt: TGTGCCAGCAGTGAAAGGGGCAGGGGCGCAACTAATGAAAAACTGTTTTTT
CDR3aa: CASSERGRGATNEKLFF

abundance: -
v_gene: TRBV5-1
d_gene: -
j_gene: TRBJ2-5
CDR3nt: TGCGCCAGCAGCTTGGTCCGGGACAAAGAGACCCAGTACTTC
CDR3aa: CASSLVRDKETQYF

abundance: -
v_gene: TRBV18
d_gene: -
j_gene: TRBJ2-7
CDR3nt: TGTGCCAGCTCACCACCGGGGCCAACACCCTACGAGCAGTACTTC
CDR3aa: CASSPPGPTPYEQYF

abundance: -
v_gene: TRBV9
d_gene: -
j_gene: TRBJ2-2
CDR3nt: TGTGCCAGCAGCGTAGTTTCAGGAGGTAACACCGGGGAGCTGTTTTTT
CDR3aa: CASSVVSGGNTGELFF

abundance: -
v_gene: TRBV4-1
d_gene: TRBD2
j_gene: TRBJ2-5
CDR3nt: TGCGCCAGCAGGGGCGGGACTAGCGGGATCTCGGAGACCCAGTACTTC
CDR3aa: CASRGGTSGISETQYF

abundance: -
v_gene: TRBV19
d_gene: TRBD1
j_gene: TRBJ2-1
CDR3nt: TGTGCCAGTGAGGTGGGGACAGGGAGGTACAATGAGCAGTTCTTC
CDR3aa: CASEVGTGRYNEQFF

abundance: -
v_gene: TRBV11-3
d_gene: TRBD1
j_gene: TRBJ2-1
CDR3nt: TGTGCCAGCAGCTTAGTTGGGACAGTTGGGAATGAGCAGTTCTTC
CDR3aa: CASSLVGTVGNEQFF

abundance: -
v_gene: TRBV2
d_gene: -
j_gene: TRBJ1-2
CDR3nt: TGTGCCAGCAGTGACCAGGCGTATGGCTACACCTTC
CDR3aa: CASSDQAYGYTF

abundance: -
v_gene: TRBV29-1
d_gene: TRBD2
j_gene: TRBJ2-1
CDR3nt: TGCAGCGAAGGACTAGCGGGCAGCTCCTACAATGAGCAGTTCTTC
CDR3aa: CSEGLAGSSYNEQFF

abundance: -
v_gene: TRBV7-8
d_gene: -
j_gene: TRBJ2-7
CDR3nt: TGTGCCAGCAGCTTAGACGGCGGGACCTCCTACGAGCAGTACTTC
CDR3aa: CASSLDGGTSYEQYF

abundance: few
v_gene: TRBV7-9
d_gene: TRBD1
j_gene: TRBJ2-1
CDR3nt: TGTGCCAGCAGCTCCAGAGGGGACAGTTACAATGAGCAGTTCTTC
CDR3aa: CASSSRGDSYNEQFF

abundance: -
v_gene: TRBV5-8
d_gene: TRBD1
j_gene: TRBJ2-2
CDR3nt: TGTGCCAGCATCCCACCCATGAACAGGGGGTCCGGGGAGCTGTTTTTT
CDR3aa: CASIPPMNRGSGELFF

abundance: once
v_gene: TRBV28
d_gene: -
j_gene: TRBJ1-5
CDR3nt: TGTGCCAGCAGTTTATCCGGGGGTCTAGTAGGCAATCAGCCCCAGCATTTT
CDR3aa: CASSLSGGLVGNQPQHF

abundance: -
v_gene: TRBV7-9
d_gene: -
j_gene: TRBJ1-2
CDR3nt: TGTGCCAGCAGCTCAATACAGGGTGGCTATGGCTACACCTTC
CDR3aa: CASSSIQGGYGYTF

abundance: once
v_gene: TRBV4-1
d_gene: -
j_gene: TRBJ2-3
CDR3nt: TGCGCCAGCAGCCAAGTAACTTCCCGGGTGGATACGCAGTATTTT
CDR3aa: CASSQVTSRVDTQYF

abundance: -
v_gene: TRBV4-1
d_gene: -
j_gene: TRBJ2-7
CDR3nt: TGCGCCAGCAGCCAGAGGAGGGCGTCTTCCGAGCAGTACTTC
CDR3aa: CASSQRRASSEQYF

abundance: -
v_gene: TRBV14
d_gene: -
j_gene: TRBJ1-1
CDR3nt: TGTGCCAGCAGCCAAGCCCTGGGCGCTGAAGCTTTCTTT
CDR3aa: CASSQALGAEAFF

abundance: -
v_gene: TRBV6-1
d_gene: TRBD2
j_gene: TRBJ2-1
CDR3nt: TGTGCCAGCAGTGAAAGCGGGGGACTAGCGTCGAACAATGAGCAGTTCTTC
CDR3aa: CASSESGGLASNNEQFF

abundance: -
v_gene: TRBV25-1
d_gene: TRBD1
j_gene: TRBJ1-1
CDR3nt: TGTGCCAGCAGTGACCAAACCGGGACAGGGAACACTGAAGCTTTCTTT
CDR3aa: CASSDQTGTGNTEAFF

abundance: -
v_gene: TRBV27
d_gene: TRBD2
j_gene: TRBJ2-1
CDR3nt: TGTGCCAGCATCCCGACTAGCCAGAGCTCCTACAATGAGCAGTTCTTC
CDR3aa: CASIPTSQSSYNEQFF

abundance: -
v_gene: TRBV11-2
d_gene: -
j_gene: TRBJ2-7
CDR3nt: TGTGCCAGCAGCCGGCTAGGATTTGGGTACGAGCAGTACTTC
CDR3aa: CASSRLGFGYEQYF

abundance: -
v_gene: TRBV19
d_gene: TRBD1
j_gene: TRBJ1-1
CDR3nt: TGTGCCAGTAGTTGGGAACCGGGACAGGGGGTATTGACTGAAGCTTTCTTT
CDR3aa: CASSWEPGQGVLTEAFF

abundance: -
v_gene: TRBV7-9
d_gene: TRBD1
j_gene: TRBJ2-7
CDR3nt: TGTGCCAGCAGCTTACACGGGACAGGGAACGAGCAGTACTTC
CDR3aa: CASSLHGTGNEQYF

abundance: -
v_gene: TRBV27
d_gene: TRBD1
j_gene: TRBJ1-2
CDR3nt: TGTGCCAGCCGTCCACAGGGGGCGCTCCCCTATGGCTACACCTTC
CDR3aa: CASRPQGALPYGYTF

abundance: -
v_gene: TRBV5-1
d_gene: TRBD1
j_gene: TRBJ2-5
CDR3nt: TGCGCCAGCAGCTTGGGTAGGACAGGGGGAGAGACCCAGTACTTC
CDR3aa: CASSLGRTGGETQYF

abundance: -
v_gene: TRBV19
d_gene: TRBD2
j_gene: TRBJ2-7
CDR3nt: TGTGCCAGTAGTATACAGGGATCCGTGGGAGGGCACGAGCAGTACTTC
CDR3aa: CASSIQGSVGGHEQYF

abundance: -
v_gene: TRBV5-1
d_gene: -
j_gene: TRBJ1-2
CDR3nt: TGCGCCAGCAGCCAAGGGGCGGGGGCCGGAGACTACACCTTC
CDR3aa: CASSQGAGAGDYTF

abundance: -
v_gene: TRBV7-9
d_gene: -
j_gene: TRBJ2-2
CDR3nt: TGTGCCAGCAGCATAGCTTTTAGCTACCTCACCGGGGAGCTGTTTTTT
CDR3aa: CASSIAFSYLTGELFF

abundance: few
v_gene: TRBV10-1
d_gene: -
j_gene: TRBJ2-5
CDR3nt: TGCGCCAGCAGTGAAGGCAGGGGAATAAAAGAGACCCAGTACTTC
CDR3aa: CASSEGRGIKETQYF

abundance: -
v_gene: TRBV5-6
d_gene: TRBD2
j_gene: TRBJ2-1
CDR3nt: TGTGCCAGCAGACCGGGACTAGTGGTCCATGAGCAGTTCTTC
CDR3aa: CASRPGLVVHEQFF

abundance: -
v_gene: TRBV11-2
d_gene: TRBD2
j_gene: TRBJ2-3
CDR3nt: TGTGCCAGCAGCTCAAATCAACTAGCGGGATTCTTGGATACGCAGTATTTT
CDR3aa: CASSSNQLAGFLDTQYF

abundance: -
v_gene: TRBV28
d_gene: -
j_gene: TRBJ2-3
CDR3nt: TGTGCCAGCAGTTCCCCCTGGAGGGGTGGGGATACGCAGTATTTT
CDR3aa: CASSSPWRGGDTQYF

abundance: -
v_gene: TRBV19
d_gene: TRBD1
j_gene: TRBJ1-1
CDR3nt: TGTGCCAGTAGTATAGATCTGACAGGGACTTACACTGAAGCTTTCTTT
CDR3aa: CASSIDLTGTYTEAFF

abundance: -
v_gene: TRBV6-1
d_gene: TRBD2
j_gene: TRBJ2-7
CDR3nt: TGTGCCAGCACCTACGGACTAGCACTCTACGAGCAGTACTTC
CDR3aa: CASTYGLALYEQYF

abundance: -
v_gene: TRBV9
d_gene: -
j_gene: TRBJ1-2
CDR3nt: TGTGCCAGCAGCGCCGGGACTTTAGTCTATGGCTACACCTTC
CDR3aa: CASSAGTLVYGYTF